This TCR beta chain was sequenced in a study of control samples from healthy donors and cancer patients. CDR1 is ENHRY, CDR2 SYGVKD, per germline. Between the trimmed V and J ends, which lost 8 bases and 4 bases, there was a span of 12 bases. The CDR3 consists of 14 residues. The repertoire was sequenced with immunoSEQ multiplex PCR; TCRdb's copy has only in-frame clones and lacks some. The sample holds about 82,000 clones; 89% are singletons and the top ten take more than 5.5%. This TCR was recovered from a man aged 45-65 years in good health. V usage is TRBV10-3 and J usage is TRBJ1-6; no clear D. Material for sequencing was blood. In nucleotides, the CDR3 is TGTGCCATCGCAGAGACCTTTTATAATTCACCCCTCCACTTT. Translating gives CAIAETFYNSPLHF.